This T cell receptor (beta chain) was found in a study of blood T cells in healthy people across ages. It was with a sample-barcoded 5' primer and a J-beta primer mix that a second PCR of roughly 6 to 11 cycles was run. TCRdb analysed the 5' RACE reads with MiXCR anew, one entry per CDR3 protein. The data hold hundreds of thousands of distinct CDR3 sequences, with 58% observed a single time. With regard to this clonotype: One end of the junction is discordant with germline, which a read error may explain.

This CDR3 spans 12 amino acids. Germline assignment: CDR1 SEHNR and CDR2 FQNEAQ (reference sequence). This sequence joins TRBV7-9 and TRBJ1-6; the D is unclear. The sequenced material came from blood. The source of this sequence is a man in his 60s in good health. The CDR3 reads CASSFRGSPPHF. The CDR3 DNA sequence: TGTGCCAGCAGCTTCCGGGGATCACCCCCCCACTTT.